Sequencing of this TCR beta chain was carried out in a study of blood T cell repertoires in COVID-19. On the study more broadly: Sources were T cells, B-cell-depleted T cells, or PBMCs; the material itself was cDNA or gDNA.

Original processing methods: Reference gene primer amplification gave nucleated cell count estimates. Repertoires were generated with immunoSEQ multiplex PCR, while TCRdb's copy carries only in-frame clones and drops some. V and J calls and clone size are copied from that table; D and trimming were computed from the DNA. The sample contains about 150,000 clones, less than 95% of which appear only once. The CDR3 runs 18 residues. Germline lookup yields CDR1 MNHEY and CDR2 SMNVEV (reference sequence). V shed 3 bases, J shed 0 bases, and the junction held 7 bases outside the gene matches. The TCR sequence derives from a man in his fifties or sixties with acute or convalescent COVID-19. Sample: peripheral blood. V gene TRBV27 combines with J gene TRBJ2-3, with 12 bases aligning to TRBD2. As DNA, the CDR3 is TGTGCCAGCAGTTTTTGGACTAGCGGGGCAACTAGCACAGATACGCAGTATTTT. It codes for CASSFWTSGATSTDTQYF.